Ten or more counts support the clone carrying this T cell receptor (beta chain). Antigen: not known. A quantitative 5'-RACE method, one with molecular barcodes, was used to make TCR beta libraries. One entry per CDR3 protein results from TCRdb running MiXCR on the 5' RACE reads. Of 100,000 to 150,000 distinct CDR3 sequences listed, about 7% were seen once; the top ten hold about 12%. The data derive from a study of CD8 T cells in ankylosing spondylitis. Study-level findings and limits: Blood from ankylosing spondylitis patients appeared to carry a characteristic eight-variant TCR beta motif. From matched ankylosing spondylitis synovial fluid, disease-linked clones were reportedly recovered at significantly enriched levels. In synovial fluid and blood from reactive arthritis, some motif variants were previously reported.

The CDR3 loop spans 15 amino acids. The V and J ends lost 3 bases and 3 bases, in that order; junction bases with no gene match: 4. Germline CDR1 is MNHEY and CDR2 is SMNVEV (reference sequence). This receptor was obtained from a male donor with ankylosing spondylitis or in good health (not recorded which). Sequencing used blood, either unsorted or a sorted T cell fraction (not recorded which). V is TRBV27 and J is TRBJ2-2, with 7 bases aligning to TRBD1. The CDR3 loop reads CASSFGDRYTGELFF. CDR3 in DNA: TGTGCCAGCAGTTTCGGGGACAGATACACCGGGGAGCTGTTTTTT.